The T cell receptor (beta chain) under discussion was sequenced for a study of preoperative IRX-2 immunotherapy in early breast cancer (dated by TCRdb to about 2019). Receptor libraries were prepared by the immunoSEQ multiplex PCR assay. TCRdb took this table from immuneACCESS and kept in-frame rearrangements with V and J called. Such tables lack part of the clones; where checked against another copy, unresolved V genes explain under half of the gap, and the rest is unexplained. This sample gives 90,000 to 100,000 clones in total; 75% to 90% of them show up just once. The top ten hold approximately 2% of the sample. The meaning of the sample's treatment or condition label: preoperative locoregional IRX-2 cytokine immunotherapy. The samples were obtained from a phase Ib study that tested preoperative, locoregional IRX-2 cytokine immunotherapy meant to prime immune responses. Before surgery, IRX-2 was given to the donors, who were patients with early-stage breast cancer.

V gives up 3 bases and J gives up 0 bases, and the segment between their germline ends measures 6 bases. Inclusive of the bounding cysteine and phenylalanine, the CDR3 is 14 residues long. This entry keeps only the CDR3 DNA: 42 bases, framed from base 1. CDR1 is given as LNHDA and CDR2 as SQIVND, both from the germline V gene (reference sequence). This clone was observed once. The antigen it binds to is not known. No base-level quality is on record; no much larger clone is a single base apart. This TCR was recovered from a human donor with breast cancer. The sequence is built from TRBV19 and TRBJ1-3, with an unclear D gene assignment. This specimen was tumor tissue, taken after IRX-2 immunotherapy. The CDR3 protein: CASSMSSSGNTIYF. The DNA sequence reads TGTGCCAGTAGTATGAGTTCCTCTGGAAACACCATATATTTT.